This entry describes one T cell receptor (beta chain). The data stem from a study of shared clonotypes between healthy human individuals. As for the study in general: Each donor had three CD4 naive, three CD4 memory, two CD8 naive and one CD8 memory plate.

The CDR3 contains 16 residues. With V trimmed by 2 bases and J by 6 bases, 8 bases remained unmatched. CDR1 and CDR2 from the germline V gene are KGHSH and LQKENI. Assay used: immunoSEQ multiplex PCR; TCRdb lists only in-frame clones, some missing. Among hundreds of thousands of clones listed, about 73% were seen once. The chain combines TRBV18 with TRBJ2-3, with TRBD1 identical over 10 bases. Sequenced input: memory CD4+ T cells sorted from blood. Subset indicated: CD45RA-negative fraction. This receptor was identified in a man aged 30-40 years in good health. The CDR3 protein is CASSPTGTGVGDTQYF. DNA for the CDR3: TGTGCCAGCTCACCAACGGGGACAGGGGTTGGTGATACGCAGTATTTT.